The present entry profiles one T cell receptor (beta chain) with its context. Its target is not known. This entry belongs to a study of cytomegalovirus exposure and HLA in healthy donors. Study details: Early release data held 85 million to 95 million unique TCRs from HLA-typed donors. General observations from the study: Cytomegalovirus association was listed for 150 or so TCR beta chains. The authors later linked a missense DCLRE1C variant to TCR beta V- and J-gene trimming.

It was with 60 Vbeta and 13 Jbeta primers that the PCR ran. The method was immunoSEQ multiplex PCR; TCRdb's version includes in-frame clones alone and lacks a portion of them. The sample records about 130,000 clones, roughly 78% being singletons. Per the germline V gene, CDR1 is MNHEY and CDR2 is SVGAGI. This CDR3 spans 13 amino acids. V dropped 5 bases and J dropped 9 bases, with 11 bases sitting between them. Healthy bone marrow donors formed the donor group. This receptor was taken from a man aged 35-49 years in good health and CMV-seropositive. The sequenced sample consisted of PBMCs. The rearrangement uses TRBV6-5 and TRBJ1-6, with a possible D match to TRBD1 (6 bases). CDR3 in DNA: TGTGCCAGCAGTGACAGGTGGAGTTCACCCCTCCACTTT. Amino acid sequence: CASSDRWSSPLHF.